Listed below are T cell receptor beta chains from one sample, sequenced in a study of human T cells and chemical hapten exposure. TCRdb reprocessed the RACE reads with MiXCR, giving one entry per CDR3 protein. The sample yields around 330,000 distinct CDR3 sequences, around 5.5% seen once. Sequenced material: whole blood, taken in connection with sensitization to the hapten diphenylcyclopropenone (DPC). These receptors all stem from a woman under 30 with alopecia areata. Some clones in this sample may be carry-over from other donors' samples. The CDR3 runs from the conserved cysteine through the conserved F or W. Fields, in order: D gene, V gene, J gene, clone size, CDR3 protein, CDR3 DNA. D genes are given only for firm matches. Clone size, where shown, is once, few, many, or a class for clones that have expanded.

d_gene: .; v_gene: TRBV9; j_gene: TRBJ2-6; abundance: many; CDR3aa: CASSVGQSGANVLTF; CDR3nt: TGTGCCAGCAGCGTGGGGCAGTCTGGGGCCAACGTCCTGACTTTC
d_gene: TRBD2; v_gene: TRBV20-1; j_gene: TRBJ2-3; abundance: .; CDR3aa: CSASLGLAPDTQYF; CDR3nt: TGCAGTGCTAGTCTGGGACTAGCCCCAGATACGCAGTATTTT
d_gene: TRBD1; v_gene: TRBV4-1; j_gene: TRBJ1-5; abundance: many; CDR3aa: CASSQAQGAQPQHF; CDR3nt: TGCGCCAGCAGCCAAGCACAGGGGGCACAGCCCCAGCATTTT
d_gene: .; v_gene: TRBV9; j_gene: TRBJ1-6; abundance: many; CDR3aa: CASSVEGRENSPLHF; CDR3nt: TGTGCCAGCAGCGTAGAAGGCAGAGAAAATTCACCCCTCCACTTT
d_gene: .; v_gene: TRBV28; j_gene: TRBJ1-2; abundance: many; CDR3aa: CASSSLVWGGYTF; CDR3nt: TGTGCCAGCAGTTCATTAGTCTGGGGTGGCTACACCTTC
d_gene: .; v_gene: TRBV4-2; j_gene: TRBJ1-2; abundance: .; CDR3aa: CASSHDSQYGYTF; CDR3nt: TGTGCCAGCAGCCATGATAGCCAGTATGGCTACACCTTC
d_gene: TRBD1; v_gene: TRBV7-9; j_gene: TRBJ1-5; abundance: many; CDR3aa: CASSLLGQGNQPQHF; CDR3nt: TGTGCCAGCAGCTTACTGGGACAGGGCAATCAGCCCCAGCATTTT
d_gene: .; v_gene: TRBV14; j_gene: TRBJ2-3; abundance: many; CDR3aa: CASSQTDRRSPSTDTQYF; CDR3nt: TGTGCCAGCAGCCAAACGGATCGGAGGTCACCTAGTACAGATACGCAGTATTTT
d_gene: TRBD1; v_gene: TRBV7-8; j_gene: TRBJ2-4; abundance: many; CDR3aa: CASSPDRVVKNIQYF; CDR3nt: TGTGCCAGCAGCCCCGACAGGGTCGTCAAAAACATTCAGTACTTC
d_gene: .; v_gene: TRBV6-5; j_gene: TRBJ2-1; abundance: .; CDR3aa: CASSRDLRSYNEQFF; CDR3nt: TGTGCCAGCAGCCGGGACCTACGCTCCTACAATGAGCAGTTCTTC
d_gene: TRBD2; v_gene: TRBV20-1; j_gene: TRBJ2-1; abundance: .; CDR3aa: CSAGAVPGLAGGMPAALNEQFF; CDR3nt: TGCAGTGCTGGAGCGGTCCCGGGACTAGCGGGGGGGATGCCCGCAGCTCTCAATGAGCAGTTCTTC